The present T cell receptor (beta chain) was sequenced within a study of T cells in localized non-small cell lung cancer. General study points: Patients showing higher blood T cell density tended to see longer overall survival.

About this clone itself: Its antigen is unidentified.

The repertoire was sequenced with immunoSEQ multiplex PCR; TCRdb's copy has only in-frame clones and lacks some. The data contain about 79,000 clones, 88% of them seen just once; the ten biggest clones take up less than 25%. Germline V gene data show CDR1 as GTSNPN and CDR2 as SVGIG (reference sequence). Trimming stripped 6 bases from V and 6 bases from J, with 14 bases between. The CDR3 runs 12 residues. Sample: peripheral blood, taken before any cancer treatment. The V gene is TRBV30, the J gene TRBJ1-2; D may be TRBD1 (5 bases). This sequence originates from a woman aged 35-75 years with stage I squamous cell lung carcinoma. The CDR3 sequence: CACSGTKDGYTF. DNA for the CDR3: TGTGCCTGTTCCGGGACTAAGGATGGCTACACCTTC. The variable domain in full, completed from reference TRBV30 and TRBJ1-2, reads SQTIHQWPATLVQPVGSPLSLECTVEGTSNPNLYWYRQAAGRGLQLLFYSVGIGQISSEVPQNLSASRPQDRQFILSSKKLLLSDSGFYLCACSGTKDGYTFGSGTRLTVV.